Listed below are T cell receptor beta chains from one sample, sequenced in a study of blood T cell repertoires in COVID-19. Profiling relied on immunoSEQ multiplex PCR, and the TCRdb table lists in-frame clones only, not all of them. The table lists a few hundred thousand clones, about 88% of them singletons. The sample consisted of PBMCs or T cells enriched from blood (not recorded which). These receptors were obtained from a young woman who had been exposed to COVID-19. Both conserved end residues are part of each CDR3. A D gene is named only where the DNA matches it firmly. Clone size is not always given. Where it is, it says once, few, many or a class for expanded clones.

D gene	J gene	V gene	CDR3 length	clone size	CDR3 protein	CDR3 DNA
NA	TRBJ2-7	TRBV28	13	NA	CASTIQGSYEQYF	TGTGCCAGCACAATCCAGGGCTCCTACGAGCAGTACTTC
NA	TRBJ1-1	TRBV6-5	13	NA	CAKNEGMNTEAFF	TGTGCCAAAAACGAGGGAATGAACACTGAAGCTTTCTTT
TRBD2	TRBJ2-1	TRBV5-1	16	NA	CASSPTSGSGGNEQFF	TGCGCCAGCAGCCCGACTAGCGGGAGTGGTGGTAATGAGCAGTTCTTC
NA	TRBJ1-3	TRBV11-1	14	once	CASSSTDSGNTIYF	TGTGCCAGCAGCTCGACAGACTCTGGAAACACCATATATTTT
TRBD1	TRBJ1-5	TRBV19	16	NA	CASSSRQGGSNQPQHF	TGTGCCAGTAGTTCCCGACAGGGCGGTAGCAATCAGCCCCAGCATTTT
NA	TRBJ2-1	TRBV6-5	15	once	CASSSRGLRYNEQFF	TGTGCCAGCAGTTCTCGGGGTCTGAGATACAATGAGCAGTTCTTC
TRBD2	TRBJ2-2	TRBV28	17	NA	CASSPPPVAGGTGELFF	TGTGCCAGCAGTCCCCCACCGGTAGCGGGAGGGACCGGGGAGCTGTTTTTT
NA	TRBJ2-3	TRBV24-1	15	NA	CATSDEGAFADTQYF	TGTGCCACCAGTGACGAGGGAGCGTTTGCGGATACGCAGTATTTT
TRBD2	TRBJ2-1	TRBV27	15	NA	CASTDGTSAYNEQFF	TGTGCCAGCACGGACGGGACTAGCGCTTACAATGAGCAGTTCTTC
TRBD1	TRBJ1-3	TRBV6-5	14	NA	CASSGDSSGNTIYF	TGTGCCAGCAGCGGGGACAGCTCTGGAAACACCATATATTTT
NA	TRBJ2-7	TRBV2	16	NA	CASSEAWSGSSYEQYF	TGTGCCAGCAGTGAAGCTTGGAGCGGAAGCTCCTACGAGCAGTACTTC
TRBD1	TRBJ2-3	TRBV30	14	NA	CAWIRDRGTDTQYF	TGTGCCTGGATTCGGGACAGGGGCACAGATACGCAGTATTTT
NA	TRBJ1-5	TRBV24-1	16	NA	CATSDSNDQGRQPQHF	TGTGCCACCAGTGATTCTAACGACCAGGGCCGACAGCCCCAGCATTTT
NA	TRBJ2-7	TRBV29-1	18	NA	CSVEMWAGKTDTTYEQYF	TGCAGCGTTGAAATGTGGGCGGGCAAGACTGACACAACCTACGAGCAGTACTTC
TRBD2	TRBJ2-1	TRBV13	15	NA	CASSYGTSGGRGRFF	TGTGCCAGCAGCTACGGGACTAGCGGGGGACGGGGGAGGTTCTTC
TRBD1	TRBJ2-5	TRBV6-2/TRBV6-3	17	once	CASRPTRRQGSQETQYF	TGTGCCAGCAGGCCTACCCGCCGACAGGGATCCCAAGAGACCCAGTACTTC
TRBD1	TRBJ2-1	TRBV24-1	16	NA	CATSEHRDRGYNEQFF	TGTGCCACCAGTGAACACCGGGACAGGGGCTACAATGAGCAGTTCTTC
NA	TRBJ2-3	TRBV28	16	NA	CASSSLRETGTDTQYF	TGTGCCAGCAGTAGTCTTCGGGAGACGGGCACAGATACGCAGTATTTT
TRBD1	TRBJ1-2	TRBV9	16	NA	CASSARGTVLEYGYTF	TGTGCCAGCAGCGCCCGGGGGACAGTGCTAGAGTATGGCTACACCTTC
TRBD1	TRBJ1-6	TRBV19	16	NA	CASSIVPGQGYSPLHF	TGTGCCAGTAGTATAGTACCGGGACAGGGGTATTCACCCCTCCACTTT
TRBD1	TRBJ1-5	TRBV18	14	few	CASSSTGGNQPQHF	TGTGCCAGCTCGTCGACAGGGGGCAATCAGCCCCAGCATTTT
NA	TRBJ2-2	TRBV2	13	many	CASSADQVGELFF	TGTGCCAGCAGTGCTGACCAGGTCGGGGAGCTGTTTTTT
NA	TRBJ1-4	TRBV6-5	15	once	CASSYSQGLGEKLFF	TGTGCCAGCAGTTACTCGCAGGGGTTGGGGGAAAAACTGTTTTTT
TRBD2	TRBJ2-5	TRBV4-2	16	NA	CASSQGTSGSRETQYF	TGTGCCAGCAGCCAAGGGACTAGCGGGAGTAGGGAGACCCAGTACTTC
NA	TRBJ2-7	TRBV29-1	13	few	CSVGVRSSYEQYF	TGCAGCGTTGGAGTCCGGTCCTCCTACGAGCAGTACTTC
TRBD1	TRBJ1-2	TRBV27	13	NA	CASRPGQGYGYTF	TGTGCCAGCAGGCCGGGACAGGGCTATGGCTACACCTTC
TRBD2	TRBJ2-5	TRBV11-1	15	NA	CASSYGGAGEETQYF	TGTGCCAGCAGCTACGGGGGGGCAGGGGAGGAGACCCAGTACTTC
TRBD2	TRBJ2-3	TRBV10-3	15	NA	CAIRPPGLDTDTQYF	TGTGCCATCAGACCACCGGGACTAGACACAGATACGCAGTATTTT
TRBD1	TRBJ2-2	TRBV27	17	NA	CASSGGQGVRGTGELFF	TGTGCCAGCAGTGGAGGCCAGGGGGTTCGGGGCACCGGGGAGCTGTTTTTT
NA	TRBJ2-1	TRBV4-2	15	once	CASSQAGEYSNEQFF	TGTGCCAGCAGCCAAGCGGGAGAATACTCGAATGAGCAGTTCTTC
NA	TRBJ2-2	TRBV7-9	18	NA	CASSHPQGGPSNTGELFF	TGTGCCAGCAGCCACCCCCAGGGAGGCCCTTCGAACACCGGGGAGCTGTTTTTT
NA	TRBJ1-5	TRBV7-8	14	NA	CASSLAEGGMPQHF	TGTGCCAGCAGCTTAGCGGAGGGGGGGATGCCCCAGCATTTT
NA	TRBJ1-2	TRBV7-9	13	NA	CASSPGQSYGYTF	TGTGCCAGCAGCCCTGGACAGTCGTATGGCTACACCTTC
NA	TRBJ1-1	TRBV19	15	NA	CASSMLQGGLTEAFF	TGTGCCAGTAGTATGCTGCAGGGAGGATTGACTGAAGCTTTCTTT
NA	TRBJ1-3	TRBV5-1	19	few	CASSWGPGTSSATGNTIYF	TGCGCCAGCAGTTGGGGTCCCGGGACATCCTCAGCAACTGGAAACACCATATATTTT
TRBD1	TRBJ1-5	TRBV2	15	NA	CASRTQQGVSQPQHF	TGTGCCAGCAGGACCCAACAGGGGGTCAGTCAGCCCCAGCATTTT
TRBD1	TRBJ2-7	TRBV4-2	15	NA	CASSPPGQRVYEQYF	TGTGCCAGCAGCCCGCCGGGACAGAGAGTTTACGAGCAGTACTTC
NA	TRBJ1-2	TRBV9	16	NA	CASSVEREGFSYGYTF	TGTGCCAGCAGCGTAGAAAGAGAGGGATTCAGCTATGGCTACACCTTC
NA	TRBJ1-2	TRBV18	16	NA	CASSPPFGEGDYGYTF	TGTGCCAGCTCACCACCTTTCGGGGAGGGGGACTATGGCTACACCTTC
NA	TRBJ2-7	TRBV5-1	13	NA	CASSSTRSYEQYF	TGCGCCAGCAGCTCAACACGATCCTACGAGCAGTACTTC
TRBD1	TRBJ2-5	TRBV5-1	14	NA	CASSRYRGEETQYF	TGCGCCAGCAGCCGTTACAGGGGTGAGGAGACCCAGTACTTC